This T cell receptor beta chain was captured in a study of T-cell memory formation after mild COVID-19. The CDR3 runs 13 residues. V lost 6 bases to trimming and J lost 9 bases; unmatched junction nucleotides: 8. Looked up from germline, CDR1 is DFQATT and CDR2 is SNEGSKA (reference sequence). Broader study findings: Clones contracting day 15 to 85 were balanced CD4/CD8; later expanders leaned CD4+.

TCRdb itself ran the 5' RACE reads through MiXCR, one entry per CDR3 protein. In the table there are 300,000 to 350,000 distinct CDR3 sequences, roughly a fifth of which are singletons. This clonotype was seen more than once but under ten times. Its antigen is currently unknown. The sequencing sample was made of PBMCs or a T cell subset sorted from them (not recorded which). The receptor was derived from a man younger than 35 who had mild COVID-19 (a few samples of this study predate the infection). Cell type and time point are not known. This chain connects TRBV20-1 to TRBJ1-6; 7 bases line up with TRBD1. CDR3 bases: TGCAGTGCAGAGGGGGCATGGGGTTCACCCCTCCACTTT. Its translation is CSAEGAWGSPLHF.